This passage covers 5 T cell receptor beta chains from one sample sequenced in a study of T cells in Graves' hyperthyroidism and ophthalmopathy. Amplified TCR beta CDR3 regions derived from RNA transcripts. The TCR CDR3 first-round RT-PCR relied on the HTBI primer set. One entry per CDR3 protein, called by TCRdb with MiXCR from the multiplex PCR reads. The data contain around 800,000 distinct CDR3 sequences, around 38% of them singletons. Sequenced material: blood. The receptor source for this set is a man aged 18 to 29 with Graves' hyperthyroidism.

The V and J genes are TRBV29-1 and TRBJ1-1, with D hard to call. Trimming removed 8 bases at V and 1 base at J, with 14 bases between. The CDR3 consists of 13 residues. CDR1 is SQVTM and CDR2 is ANQGSEA in the germline V gene. This chain's CDR3 is CSLEGRTNTEAFF. The CDR3 region has the DNA TGCAGCTTGGAAGGACGGACGAACACTGAAGCTTTCTTT.

The table lists this clonotype with a few counts. With a much larger clone just one base away, this may be a read error. This rearrangement joins TRBV29-1 to TRBJ1-1; possibly TRBD1 for D (5 bases). CDR3 length: 14 amino acids. Germline loops: CDR1 SQVTM, CDR2 ANQGSEA. The germline V and J ends were trimmed by 4 bases and 4 bases, with 16 bases remaining between them. Here the CDR3 reads CSVVREGGTTEAFF. The CDR3 nucleotides read TGCAGCGTTGTTCGGGAGGGAGGGACCACTGAAGCTTTCTTT. The full variable domain, its missing parts supplied by reference TRBV29-1 and TRBJ1-1, is SAVISQKPSRDICQRGTSLTIQCQVDSQVTMMFWYRQQPGQSLTLIATANQGSEATYESGFVIDKFPISRPNLTFSTLTVSNMSPEDSSIYLCSVVREGGTTEAFFGQGTRLTVV.

This clonotype was found many times. This rearrangement joins TRBV10-3 to TRBJ1-5; no firm D call. CDR1 is ENHRY, CDR2 SYGVKD, per germline. With 4 bases removed from V and 1 base from J, the gap between germline ends came to 8 bases. There are 14 residues in the CDR3. The CDR3 bases are TGTGCCATCAGTGCAGGAGAGAGCAATCAGCCCCAGCATTTT. The encoded protein is CAISAGESNQPQHF.

This clonotype was counted at least ten times. The chain links TRBV10-1 to TRBJ2-2; a weak D match, TRBD2 (7 bases). The CDR3 spans 16 residues. Germline V gene sequence: CDR1 WNHNN, CDR2 SYGVQD (reference sequence). Trimming took 2 bases from V and 4 from J, leaving 14 bases between them. DNA for the CDR3: TGCGCCAGCAGTGAGGGGGGGGGGCGTAGCACCGGGGAGCTGTTTTTT. Its translation is CASSEGGGRSTGELFF.

The chain uses TRBV6-1 and TRBJ1-6, with no clear D. Germline V gene sequence: CDR1 MNHNS, CDR2 SASEGT. Trimming stripped 9 bases from V and 7 bases from J, with 7 bases between. The length of the CDR3 is 11 residues. CDR3 in DNA: TGTGCCAGTACAGAGAATTCACCCCTCCACTTT. It yields the protein CASTENSPLHF.